Below are 3 T cell receptor beta chains sequenced from a single sample in a study of blood T cell repertoires in COVID-19. Profiled with immunoSEQ multiplex PCR; TCRdb holds only in-frame clones, not every one. The sample has about 94,000 clones, 65% to 85% seen once. Sequences were obtained from peripheral blood. Source of these receptors: a man aged 55-75 years with acute or convalescent COVID-19.

The genes are TRBV5-4 and TRBJ1-2; 10 nucleotides align to TRBD1. The CDR3 has 14 amino acids. Germline CDR1 SGHNT, CDR2 YYREEE (reference sequence). With 4 bases clipped from V and 1 base from J, the junction kept 1 base outside the gene matches. CDR3 sequence: CASSGTGVNYGYTF. The CDR3 region has the DNA TGTGCCAGCAGCGGGACAGGGGTTAACTATGGCTACACCTTC. Using reference TRBV5-4 and TRBJ1-2 for the parts outside the CDR3, the full variable domain is ETGVTQSPTHLIKTRGQQVTLRCSSQSGHNTVSWYQQALGQGPQFIFQYYREEENGRGNFPPRFSGLQFPNYSSELNVNALELDDSALYLCASSGTGVNYGYTFGSGTRLTVV.

The rearrangement joins TRBV11-2 to TRBJ2-5; perhaps TRBD1 as D (5 bases). The CDR3 extends over 13 amino acids. Trimming took 5 bases from V and 3 from J, leaving 10 bases between them. Germline CDR1 reads SGHAT; CDR2 reads FQNNGV. The DNA of the CDR3 is TGTGCCAGCAGCAAAACCAGGGAAGAGACCCAGTACTTC. Residues: CASSKTREETQYF.

The rearrangement links TRBV3-1 (or the pseudogene TRBV3-2) to TRBJ2-1, with 9 nucleotides matching TRBD2. V lost 4 bases and J lost 7; bases outside the gene matches: 11. Germline V gives CDR1 LGHDT, CDR2 YNNKEL (reference sequence). This CDR3 has 16 amino acids. CDR3 coding DNA: TGTGCCAGCAGCCCCCGGGCGGGGGGGCGGCGGAATGAGCAGTTCTTC. Its protein is CASSPRAGGRRNEQFF.